Shown below are 29 T cell receptor beta chains from a single sample sequenced in a study of blood T cell repertoires in COVID-19. Sequencing was performed with immunoSEQ multiplex PCR; in TCRdb, only in-frame clones are kept and a portion is missing. The table lists hundreds of thousands of clones, 85% to 90% of them singletons, with 7.8% in the top ten. Sequenced: peripheral blood. These TCRs come from a woman between 50 and 59 years old with COVID-19, enrolled during active disease.

V and J are TRBV14 and TRBJ1-4; D possibly corresponds to TRBD1 (6 bases). Trimming stripped 2 bases from V and 8 bases from J, with 15 bases between. Per germline, CDR1 SGHDN and CDR2 FVKESK. This CDR3 is built from 15 residues. CDR3 in amino acids: CASSQRPDRGEKLFF. Here the CDR3 DNA reads TGTGCCAGCAGCCAACGGCCGGACAGAGGGGAAAAACTGTTTTTT.

The chain has TRBV11-3 and TRBJ2-3; the match to TRBD2 covers 8 bases. Germline loops: CDR1 SGHNT, CDR2 YENEEA. This CDR3 region has 15 residues. Trimming at V came to 5 bases and at J to 2 bases, leaving 6 bases not matched to a gene. The CDR3 protein is CASSPGGDNTDTQYF. The CDR3 bases are TGTGCCAGCAGCCCGGGGGGGGACAACACAGATACGCAGTATTTT.

The chain links TRBV7-2 to TRBJ2-2, with TRBD2 identical over 11 bases. Germline values: CDR1 SGHTA, CDR2 FQGNSA. V shed 5 bases and J 7 bases; nucleotides not matched to a gene: 9. The CDR3 has 16 amino acids. The CDR3 region has the DNA TGTGCCAGCAGCCCCCCTAGCGGGGGGTCGAGCGGGGAGCTGTTTTTT. This codes for CASSPPSGGSSGELFF. Combining the CDR3 with reference TRBV7-2 and TRBJ2-2 gives the whole variable domain GAGVSQSPSNKVTEKGKDVELRCDPISGHTALYWYRQSLGQGLEFLIYFQGNSAPDKSGLPSDRFSAERTGGSVSTLTIQRTQQEDSAVYLCASSPPSGGSSGELFFGEGSRLTVL.

The chain is built from TRBV6-5 and TRBJ1-2; D might be TRBD1 (5 bases). The CDR3 covers 13 residues. V lost 4 bases to trimming and J lost 5 bases, with 11 bases between them. Germline lookup yields CDR1 MNHEY and CDR2 SVGAGI. The CDR3 DNA reads as TGTGCCAGCAGTTTAGACAGCCTTTATGGCTACACCTTC. Residues: CASSLDSLYGYTF.

This chain links TRBV6-5 with TRBJ2-7; D might be TRBD2 (5 bases). Between the trimmed V and J ends, which lost 5 bases and 3 bases, there was a span of 14 bases. Germline V gene lookup returns CDR1 MNHEY and CDR2 SVGAGI. This CDR3 has 14 amino acids. CDR3 region: CASSLGRGFYEQYF. DNA for the CDR3: TGTGCCAGCAGTCTTGGGAGAGGGTTCTACGAGCAGTACTTC.

This sequence joins TRBV30 and TRBJ1-2, with 7 positions matching TRBD1. This CDR3 has 15 residues. Germline V lookup: CDR1 GTSNPN, CDR2 SVGIG (reference sequence). V shed 5 bases and J 0 bases; nucleotides not matched to a gene: 9. The DNA for the CDR3 is TGTGCCTGGGCTACTGACAGGGCAGCTAACTATGGCTACACCTTC. It codes for CAWATDRAANYGYTF.

V is TRBV7-3 and J is TRBJ1-1, with D uncertain. There are 14 residues in the CDR3. Germline CDR1 reads SGHTA; CDR2 reads FQGTGA. The V gene lost 5 bases and the J gene lost 1 base, with 11 bases spanning the gap. DNA for the CDR3: TGTGCCAGCAGCCCAATAGGAGGGAACACTGAAGCTTTCTTT. Amino acid sequence: CASSPIGGNTEAFF.

The chain employs TRBV9 and TRBJ2-3, with TRBD2 matching over 13 bases. CDR3 length: 18 residues. The germline gives CDR1 SGDLS, CDR2 YYNGEE. The junction had 8 bases not matched to a gene; V was cut back by 4 bases and J by 0 bases. The CDR3 DNA reads as TGTGCCAGCAGCACAGCCGGGACTAGCGGGACTAGCACAGATACGCAGTATTTT. It translates to CASSTAGTSGTSTDTQYF.

The CDR3 here is CASSPTGSGNQPQHF. CDR3 DNA sequence: TGTGCCAGCAGTCCGACAGGGTCGGGCAATCAGCCCCAGCATTTT. V and J are TRBV3-1 (or the pseudogene TRBV3-2) and TRBJ1-5, with 7 positions matching TRBD1. Germline lookup yields CDR1 LGHDT and CDR2 YNNKEL (reference sequence). V was clipped by 6 bases and J by 2 bases; unmatched bases: 7. This CDR3 contains 15 residues.

This chain uses TRBV5-1 with TRBJ1-2, with 8 bases fitting TRBD1. CDR1 is SGHRS and CDR2 is YFSETQ in the germline V gene. There are 15 residues in the CDR3. The ends lost 4 bases at V and 8 bases at J; junction bases unmatched: 13. CDR3 DNA sequence: TGCGCCAGCAGCGCGAATCTCCAGGGGGCTAAGGGCTACACCTTC. It translates to CASSANLQGAKGYTF.

The chain links TRBV5-5 to TRBJ2-3; 11 bases are a match to TRBD2. Trimming removed 5 bases from V and 2 bases from J; junction bases left unmatched: 4. Germline-derived CDR1 and CDR2 are SGHKS and YYEKEE (reference sequence). The CDR3 consists of 15 residues. The CDR3 loop reads CASRVLAGATDTQYF. The CDR3 nucleotides are TGTGCCAGCAGGGTACTAGCGGGGGCCACAGATACGCAGTATTTT.

This rearrangement joins TRBV18 to TRBJ1-5; possible D gene TRBD1, 5 bases. Germline lookup yields CDR1 KGHSH and CDR2 LQKENI. V was trimmed by 5 bases and J by 4 bases, leaving 15 bases between them. This CDR3 region has 15 residues. CDR3 amino acids: CASSKGREGNQPQHF. DNA for the CDR3: TGTGCCAGCTCAAAAGGCAGGGAAGGGAATCAGCCCCAGCATTTT.

The J gene is TRBJ2-5, the V gene TRBV6-6; D unresolved. The CDR3 runs to 13 residues. V was shortened by 1 base and J by 5 bases, with 8 bases between the two germline ends. The V gene's germline CDR1 is MNHNY and CDR2 SVGAGI (reference sequence). The CDR3 loop reads CASSYLTGETQYF. The DNA for the CDR3 is TGTGCCAGCAGTTACTTGACCGGGGAGACCCAGTACTTC.

The rearrangement uses TRBV5-1 and TRBJ1-2; a weak D match, TRBD1 (5 bases). Germline CDR1 is SGHRS and CDR2 is YFSETQ. This CDR3 comprises 18 residues. Trimming cost V 4 bases and J 1 base, with 23 bases left between them. In nucleotides, the CDR3 is TGCGCCAGCAGCCCGGGGGTGGCGGGTAGTTTGATTAACTATGGCTACACCTTC. It specifies CASSPGVAGSLINYGYTF.

The rearrangement uses TRBV6-5 and TRBJ1-1; 8 bases agree with TRBD1. Per germline, CDR1 MNHEY and CDR2 SVGAGI. V shed 10 bases, J shed 2 bases, and the junction held 6 bases outside the gene matches. This CDR3 is built from 13 residues. The CDR3 is CATGQGINTEAFF. The CDR3, as DNA: TGTGCCACCGGACAGGGAATCAACACTGAAGCTTTCTTT.

Worth noting for this clone: Other DNA sequences in the same sample also yield this CDR3. V is TRBV13 and J is TRBJ2-7; 8 bases align to TRBD1. Germline V gene sequence: CDR1 PRHDT, CDR2 FYEKMQ (reference sequence). The CDR3 spans 14 residues. The V segment lost 5 bases and the J segment 4 bases; nucleotides outside the gene matches: 7. CDR3 nucleotide sequence: TGTGCCAGCAGCCTCGGACAGGGACCTTACGAGCAGTACTTC. This encodes CASSLGQGPYEQYF.

About this clone: This specimen includes other DNA sequences encoding the same CDR3. The V gene is TRBV5-1, the J gene TRBJ1-1; 7 bases agree with TRBD1. There are 15 residues in the CDR3. The V gene's germline CDR1 is SGHRS and CDR2 YFSETQ. The trim removed 0 bases at V and 1 base at J, leaving 3 bases unmatched. The CDR3 DNA follows: TGCGCCAGCAGCTTGGCCGGGACAGAGAACACTGAAGCTTTCTTT. It yields the protein CASSLAGTENTEAFF.

The J gene is TRBJ1-1, the V gene TRBV6-5, with no clear D. Per the germline V gene, CDR1 is MNHEY and CDR2 is SVGAGI. With 2 bases removed from V and 11 bases from J, the gap between germline ends came to 12 bases. CDR3 length: 12 residues. This CDR3 is CASSYENYGAFF. CDR3 nucleotide sequence: TGTGCCAGCAGTTACGAGAACTATGGGGCTTTCTTT.

The genes are TRBV7-6 and TRBJ2-6; 9 bases line up with TRBD1. The CDR3 is made up of 22 amino acids. The V gene end was trimmed by 4 bases and the J gene end by 4 bases; junction bases not matched to a gene: 23. CDR1 is SGHVS, CDR2 FNYEAQ, per germline. The CDR3 DNA is TGTGCCAGCAGCTCCACTCTCCTGATTCGGACAGGGGAGGGCGCGGGGGCCAACGTCCTGACTTTC. It is translated as CASSSTLLIRTGEGAGANVLTF. Looking up the rest from reference TRBV7-6 and TRBJ2-6 gives the full variable domain: GAGVSQSPRYKVTKRGQDVALRCDPISGHVSLYWYRQALGQGPEFLTYFNYEAQQDKSGLPNDRFSAERPEGSISTLTIQRTEQRDSAMYRCASSSTLLIRTGEGAGANVLTFGAGSRLTVL.

The chain links TRBV9 to TRBJ1-6, with 7 bases that match TRBD1. With V trimmed by 3 bases and J by 8 bases, 11 bases remained unmatched. Germline values: CDR1 SGDLS, CDR2 YYNGEE. This CDR3 comprises 16 residues. CDR3 amino acids: CASSDGTDFRDSPLHF. The DNA for the CDR3 is TGTGCCAGCAGCGATGGGACAGACTTTAGGGATTCACCCCTCCACTTT. Using reference TRBV9 and TRBJ1-6 for the parts outside the CDR3, the full variable domain is DSGVTQTPKHLITATGQRVTLRCSPRSGDLSVYWYQQSLDQGLQFLIQYYNGEERAKGNILERFSAQQFPDLHSELNLSSLELGDSALYFCASSDGTDFRDSPLHFGNGTRLTVT.

The table lists this clone with a count of one. The gene calls are TRBV3-1 (or the pseudogene TRBV3-2) and TRBJ2-1; 8 positions match TRBD1. The V gene end was trimmed by 1 base and the J gene end by 8 bases; junction bases not matched to a gene: 16. The germline V gene encodes CDR1 LGHDT and CDR2 YNNKEL (reference sequence). This CDR3 contains 18 residues. This chain's CDR3 is CASSQGPPGQGKKDEQFF. For the CDR3, the DNA is TGTGCCAGCAGCCAAGGTCCTCCAGGACAGGGTAAAAAGGATGAGCAGTTCTTC.

CDR3 DNA sequence: TGTGCCAGCAGGGAGTTCCGGGACAGAGGAGGGAATGAGCAGTTCTTC. Translated, it gives CASREFRDRGGNEQFF. This chain links TRBV7-6 with TRBJ2-1; maybe TRBD1 (7 bases). This CDR3 spans 16 amino acids. With 6 bases removed from V and 7 bases from J, the gap between germline ends came to 22 bases. Germline CDR1 SGHVS, CDR2 FNYEAQ.

This clone has just one count. The chain has TRBV6-2 or TRBV6-3 and TRBJ1-5; perhaps TRBD1 as D (6 bases). Deletions cut 5 bases from V and 3 bases from J, with 17 bases between. Per germline, CDR1 MNHEY and CDR2 SVGEGT. The CDR3 runs 16 residues. The CDR3 DNA reads TGTGCCAGCAGTCCAACCAGACAGGCCTCCAATCAGCCCCAGCATTTT. Translation gives CASSPTRQASNQPQHF.

DNA of the CDR3: TGTGCCAGCAGTTTAGCTGACAGGGGGCTTAATCAGCCCCAGCATTTT. Translation: CASSLADRGLNQPQHF. The genes are TRBV28 and TRBJ1-5; TRBD1 aligns across 10 bases. The V and J ends lost 2 bases and 4 bases, in that order; junction bases with no gene match: 5. The CDR3 contains 16 residues. The germline CDR1 and CDR2 sequences are MDHEN and SYDVKM.

V is TRBV30 and J is TRBJ2-7, with 8 positions matching TRBD1. V lost 3 bases to trimming and J lost 4 bases; unmatched junction nucleotides: 5. CDR3 length: 13 amino acids. Germline V lookup: CDR1 GTSNPN, CDR2 SVGIG (reference sequence). CDR3 nucleotide sequence: TGTGCCTGGAGACAGGACAGGGTATACGAGCAGTACTTC. The encoded protein is CAWRQDRVYEQYF.

J is TRBJ1-2 and V is TRBV30, with TRBD1 matching over 11 bases. The V and J ends lost 2 bases and 7 bases, in that order; junction bases with no gene match: 6. Germline lookup yields CDR1 GTSNPN and CDR2 SVGIG (reference sequence). This CDR3 spans 14 amino acids. The CDR3 spells CAWSPGQGAGGYTF. The CDR3 DNA follows: TGTGCCTGGAGTCCCGGACAGGGGGCGGGTGGCTACACCTTC.

Points on this clone: The junction does not match germline at one end; this may be a read error. This chain links TRBV4-1 with TRBJ2-1; D gene uncertain. Germline CDR1 MGHRA, CDR2 YSYEKL. CDR3 length equals 16 residues. The CDR3 region is CASNQDKRGSYNEQFF. In DNA form, the CDR3 reads TGCGCCAGCAACCAAGATAAGCGAGGCTCCTACAATGAGCAGTTCTTC.

This rearrangement joins TRBV12-3 or TRBV12-4 to TRBJ1-2; D gene unclear. V was shortened by 5 bases and J by 5 bases, with 9 bases between the two germline ends. The CDR3 sequence is 12 residues long. The CDR3 protein is CASSVTEYGYTF. The CDR3 DNA reads TGTGCCAGCAGTGTAACAGAGTATGGCTACACCTTC.

This clone was detected once. The chain couples TRBV29-1 to TRBJ2-1; TRBD2 might be the D (6 bases). CDR1 and CDR2 (germline): SQVTM, ANQGSEA. With 5 bases removed from V and 9 bases from J, the gap between germline ends came to 23 bases. The CDR3 covers 15 residues. The CDR3 sequence is CSVQRRGSPTGEQFF. CDR3 bases: TGCAGCGTTCAACGGCGGGGTAGTCCTACCGGTGAGCAGTTCTTC.